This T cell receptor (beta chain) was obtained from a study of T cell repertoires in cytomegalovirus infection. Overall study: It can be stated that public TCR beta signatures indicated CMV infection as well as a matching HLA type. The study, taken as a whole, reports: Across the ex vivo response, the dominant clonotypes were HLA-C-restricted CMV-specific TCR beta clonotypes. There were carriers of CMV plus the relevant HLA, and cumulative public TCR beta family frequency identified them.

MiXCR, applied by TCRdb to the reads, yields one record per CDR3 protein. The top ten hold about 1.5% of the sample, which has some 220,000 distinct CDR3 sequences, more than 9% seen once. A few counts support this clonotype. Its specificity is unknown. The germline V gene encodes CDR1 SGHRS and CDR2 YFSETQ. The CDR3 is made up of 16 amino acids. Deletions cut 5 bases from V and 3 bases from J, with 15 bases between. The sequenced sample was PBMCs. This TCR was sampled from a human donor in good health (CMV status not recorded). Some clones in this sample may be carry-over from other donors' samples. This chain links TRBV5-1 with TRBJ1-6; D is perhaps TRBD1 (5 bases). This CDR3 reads CASRAAGGGYNSPLHF. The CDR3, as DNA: TGCGCCAGCAGGGCCGCCGGGGGGGGCTATAATTCACCCCTCCACTTT.